This paragraph covers one TCR beta chain sequence. The target antigen is unknown. This sample was included in a study of CD8+ T cells in alopecia areata. Study-level information: Twice daily, treated patients received 5 to 10 mg of oral tofacitinib.

Points from the study as a whole: Mouse data revealed clearer TCR sharing than patient data did, a gap possibly tied to HLA. Lesional scalp, notably in alopecia totalis/universalis, had clonality above that of normal scalp.

Sequencing templates came from extracted RNA that was reverse transcribed into cDNA. TCRdb's table, derived via immunoSEQ multiplex PCR, lists solely in-frame clones and lacks some. The table records 150,000 or so clones, roughly 44% of them present only once. The TCR comes from a human donor with alopecia areata. Sequenced: CD4+ T cells sorted from blood.

CDR3 bases: TGCAGCGCACGGGGCCAGGGAGAGACCCAGTACTTC. Protein sequence: CSARGQGETQYF. This chain connects TRBV29-1 to TRBJ2-5; D possibly uses TRBD1 or TRBD2 (5 bases each). The CDR3 length is 12 residues. Germline V gene lookup returns CDR1 SQVTM and CDR2 ANQGSEA. V was trimmed by 7 bases and J by 4 bases, leaving 13 bases between them.